The present entry profiles one TCR beta chain with its context. These data originate in a study of blood T cell repertoires in COVID-19. Across the study: Researchers got acute and convalescent COVID-19 samples from the United States, Italy and Spain. Nucleic acid was either cDNA or gDNA, and it came from T cells, B-cell-depleted T cells, or PBMCs.

Those enrolled, adults aged roughly 18 to 89 years, came from 24 US areas. Only in-frame clones appear in the TCRdb table, and some are missing; sequencing was by immunoSEQ multiplex PCR. The table lists a few hundred thousand clones, more than 80% of them singletons. Trimming took 5 bases from V and 1 from J; bases not matched to a gene: 4. Germline CDR1 reads WNHNN; CDR2 reads SYGVQD (reference sequence). The CDR3 sequence is 14 residues long. Sequencing used PBMCs or T cells enriched from blood (not recorded which). V gene TRBV10-1 combines with J gene TRBJ1-1, with TRBD1 matching 7 bases. The receptor comes from a young woman in a cohort exposed to, infected with or recovered from COVID-19 (not recorded which). CDR3 region: CASSTGTANTEAFF. The CDR3 nucleotides read TGCGCCAGCAGTACCGGGACAGCGAACACTGAAGCTTTCTTT.